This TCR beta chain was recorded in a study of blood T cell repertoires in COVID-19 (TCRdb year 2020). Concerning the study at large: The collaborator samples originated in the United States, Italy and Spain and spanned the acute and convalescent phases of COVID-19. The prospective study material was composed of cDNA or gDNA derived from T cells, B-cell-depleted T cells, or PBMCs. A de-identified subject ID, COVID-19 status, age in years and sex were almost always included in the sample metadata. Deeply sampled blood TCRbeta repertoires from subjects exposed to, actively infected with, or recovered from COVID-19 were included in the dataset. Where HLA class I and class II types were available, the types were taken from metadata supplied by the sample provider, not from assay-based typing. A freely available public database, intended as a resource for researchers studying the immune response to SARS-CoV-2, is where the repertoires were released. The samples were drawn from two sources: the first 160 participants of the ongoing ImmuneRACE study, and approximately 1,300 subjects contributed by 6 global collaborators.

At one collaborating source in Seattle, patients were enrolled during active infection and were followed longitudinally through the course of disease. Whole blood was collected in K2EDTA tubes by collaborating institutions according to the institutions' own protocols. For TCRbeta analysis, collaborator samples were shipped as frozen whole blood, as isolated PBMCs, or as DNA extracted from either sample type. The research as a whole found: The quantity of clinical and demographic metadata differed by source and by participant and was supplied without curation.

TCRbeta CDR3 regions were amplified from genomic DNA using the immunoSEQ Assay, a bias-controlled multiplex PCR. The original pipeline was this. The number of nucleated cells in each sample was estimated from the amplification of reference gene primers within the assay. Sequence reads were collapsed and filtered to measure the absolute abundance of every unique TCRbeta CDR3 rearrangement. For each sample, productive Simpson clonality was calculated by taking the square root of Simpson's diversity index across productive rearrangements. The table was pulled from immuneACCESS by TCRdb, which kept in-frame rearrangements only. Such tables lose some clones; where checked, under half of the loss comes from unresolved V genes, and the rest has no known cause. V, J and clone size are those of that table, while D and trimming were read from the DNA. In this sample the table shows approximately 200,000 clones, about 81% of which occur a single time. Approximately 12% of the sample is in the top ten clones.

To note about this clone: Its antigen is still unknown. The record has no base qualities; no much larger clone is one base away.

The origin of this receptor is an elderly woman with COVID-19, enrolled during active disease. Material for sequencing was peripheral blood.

The CDR3 region reads CASSQEDRGYSPLHF. The DNA is as follows: TGTGCCAGCAGCCAAGAGGACAGGGGGTATTCACCCCTCCACTTT. The chain is assembled from TRBV4-2 and TRBJ1-6, and 10 junction bases match TRBD1. Trimming takes 0 bases off V and 8 bases off J; junction bases not matched to a gene: 1. The germline V gene provides CDR1 LGHNA and CDR2 YNFKEQ. Counted from cysteine to phenylalanine, this CDR3 has 15 amino acids. The CDR3 DNA has 45 bases and is translated from base 1.